This TCR beta chain was found in a study of human versus mouse CDR3 diversity and MHC coevolution. Libraries were prepared by immunoSEQ multiplex PCR; TCRdb keeps only in-frame clonotypes and omits some of them. The top ten hold 1.1% to 1.5% of the sample, which has roughly 80,000 clones, about 93% seen once. The sequence came from a person aged 30 to 69 in good health. The sequencing input was naive CD4+ T cells from blood. Stated subset: CD45RO-negative CD62L-positive naive CD4 T cells.

The CDR3 DNA sequence: TGTGCCAGCAGCTTAGATACAGGGAAAGAAGGCAAAAACATTCAGTACTTC. Translating gives CASSLDTGKEGKNIQYF. V usage is TRBV7-8 and J usage is TRBJ2-4, with a possible D match to TRBD1 (6 bases). Germline CDR1 and CDR2: SGHVS and FQNEAQ. Trimming took 1 base from V and 3 from J, leaving 16 bases between them. The length of the CDR3 is 17 residues.